This T cell receptor beta chain was captured in a study of cytomegalovirus exposure and HLA in healthy donors. This clone was detected once. Donors likely had unrecorded immune exposures despite being nominally healthy when sampled. 13 Jbeta primers and 60 Vbeta primers were used for the PCR. Repertoires were generated with immunoSEQ multiplex PCR, while TCRdb's copy carries only in-frame clones and drops some. The sample includes around 68,000 clones, less than 90% seen only once; the top ten take around 10%. Per germline, CDR1 SGDLS and CDR2 YYNGEE. The CDR3 totals 14 residues. V lost 0 bases and J lost 6, with 11 bases in between.

The chain has TRBV9 and TRBJ2-3; D is unclear. Sequencing input: PBMCs. This receptor was identified in a female donor in good health and CMV-seronegative. The CDR3 DNA reads as TGTGCCAGCAGCGTAGAAATAGCAGCCGATACGCAGTATTTT. It specifies CASSVEIAADTQYF.